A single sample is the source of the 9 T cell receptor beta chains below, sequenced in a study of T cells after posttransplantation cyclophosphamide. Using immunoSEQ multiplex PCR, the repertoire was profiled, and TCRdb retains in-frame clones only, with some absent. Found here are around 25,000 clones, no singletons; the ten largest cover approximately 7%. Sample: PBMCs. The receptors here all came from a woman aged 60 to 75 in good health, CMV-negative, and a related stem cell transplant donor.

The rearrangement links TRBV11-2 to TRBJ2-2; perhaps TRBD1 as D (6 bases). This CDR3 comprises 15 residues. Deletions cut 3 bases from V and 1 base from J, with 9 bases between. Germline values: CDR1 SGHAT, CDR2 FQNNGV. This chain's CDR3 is CASSFLGGNTGELFF. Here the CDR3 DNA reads TGTGCCAGCAGCTTCCTAGGGGGGAACACCGGGGAGCTGTTTTTT. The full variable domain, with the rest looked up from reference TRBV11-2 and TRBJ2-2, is EAGVAQSPRYKIIEKRQSVAFWCNPISGHATLYWYQQILGQGPKLLIQFQNNGVVDDSQLPKDRFSAERLKGVDSTLKIQPAKLEDSAVYLCASSFLGGNTGELFFGEGSRLTVL.

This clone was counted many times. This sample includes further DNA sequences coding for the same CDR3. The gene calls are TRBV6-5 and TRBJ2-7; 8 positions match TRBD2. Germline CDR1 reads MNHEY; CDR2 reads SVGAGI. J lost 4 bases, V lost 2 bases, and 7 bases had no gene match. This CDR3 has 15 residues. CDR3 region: CASSYGGTRLYEQYF. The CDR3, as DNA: TGTGCCAGCAGTTACGGGGGGACTAGGCTGTACGAGCAGTACTTC.

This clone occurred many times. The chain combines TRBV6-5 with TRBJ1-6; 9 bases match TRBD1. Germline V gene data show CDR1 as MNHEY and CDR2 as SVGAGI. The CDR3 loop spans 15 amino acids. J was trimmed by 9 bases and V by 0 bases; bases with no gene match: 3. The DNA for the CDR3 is TGTGCCAGCAGTTACTCCGGGACAGGGATTTCACCCCTCCACTTT. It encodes CASSYSGTGISPLHF.

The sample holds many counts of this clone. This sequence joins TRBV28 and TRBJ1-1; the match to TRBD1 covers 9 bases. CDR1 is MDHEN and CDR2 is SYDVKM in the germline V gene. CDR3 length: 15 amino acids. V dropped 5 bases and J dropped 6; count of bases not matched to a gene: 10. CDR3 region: CASSRSDRGVAEAFF. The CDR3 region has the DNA TGTGCCAGCAGTAGATCAGACAGGGGGGTCGCTGAAGCTTTCTTT.

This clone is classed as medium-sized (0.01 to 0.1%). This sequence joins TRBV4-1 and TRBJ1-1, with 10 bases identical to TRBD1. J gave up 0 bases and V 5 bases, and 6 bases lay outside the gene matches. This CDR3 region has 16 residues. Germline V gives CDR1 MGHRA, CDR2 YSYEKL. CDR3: CASSVGTGALNTEAFF. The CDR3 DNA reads TGCGCCAGCAGCGTCGGGACAGGGGCCTTGAACACTGAAGCTTTCTTT.

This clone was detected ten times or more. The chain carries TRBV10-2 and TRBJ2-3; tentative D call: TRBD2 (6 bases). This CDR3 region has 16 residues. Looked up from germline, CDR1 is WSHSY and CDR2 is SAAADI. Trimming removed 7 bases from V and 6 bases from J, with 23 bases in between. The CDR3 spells CASTRGGDSELDTQYF. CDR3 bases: TGCGCCAGCACCCGAGGCGGGGATTCCGAGTTGGATACGCAGTATTTT.

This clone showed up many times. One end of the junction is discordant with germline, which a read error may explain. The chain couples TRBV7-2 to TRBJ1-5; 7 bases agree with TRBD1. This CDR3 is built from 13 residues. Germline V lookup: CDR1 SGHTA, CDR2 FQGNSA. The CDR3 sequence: CASNHDRDQLQHF. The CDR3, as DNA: TGTGCCAGCAACCATGACAGGGATCAGCTCCAGCATTTT.

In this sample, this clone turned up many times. This CDR3 reads CASSPNDRAYNEQFF. CDR3 sequence (DNA): TGTGCCAGCAGCCCAAATGACAGGGCCTACAATGAGCAGTTCTTC. V is TRBV7-2 and J is TRBJ2-1, with TRBD1 identical over 7 bases. The CDR3 is 15 residues long. Germline values: CDR1 SGHTA, CDR2 FQGNSA. V was pared by 5 bases and J by 2 bases, with 6 bases of the junction left unmatched.

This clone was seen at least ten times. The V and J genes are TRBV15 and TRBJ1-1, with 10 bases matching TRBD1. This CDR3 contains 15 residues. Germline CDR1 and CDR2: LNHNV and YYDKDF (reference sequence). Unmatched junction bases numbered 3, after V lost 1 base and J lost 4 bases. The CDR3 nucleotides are TGTGCCACCAGCAGAGGTGGACAGGGGGGCACTGAAGCTTTCTTT. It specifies CATSRGGQGGTEAFF.